This TCR beta chain originates from a study of cytomegalovirus exposure and HLA in healthy donors. Whole-study findings and limits: Later examination showed HLA-associated TCR beta chains had greater clonal expansion than equally common others. Donors were assumed by presence/absence analyses to have roughly uniform sequencing depth.

Looked up from germline, CDR1 is SGHTA and CDR2 is FQGNSA. The CDR3 has 14 amino acids. The V and J ends lost 4 bases and 5 bases, in that order; junction bases with no gene match: 5. The primer mix had 60 Vbeta and 13 Jbeta primers. TCRdb's table, derived via immunoSEQ multiplex PCR, lists solely in-frame clones and lacks some. There are 90,000 to 130,000 clones in the sample; over 60% occur only once, and about 2% lies in the top ten. In regard to this clone: What it binds is not known.

This TCR came from a woman younger than 45 in good health and CMV-seronegative. The source material was PBMCs. V usage is TRBV7-2 and J usage is TRBJ2-5; TRBD2 matches at 9 bases. The CDR3 is CASSWSSGKETQYF. CDR3 nucleotide sequence: TGTGCCAGCAGCTGGTCTAGCGGGAAGGAGACCCAGTACTTC. Together with reference TRBV7-2 and TRBJ2-5, the CDR3 gives the full variable domain: GAGVSQSPSNKVTEKGKDVELRCDPISGHTALYWYRQSLGQGLEFLIYFQGNSAPDKSGLPSDRFSAERTGGSVSTLTIQRTQQEDSAVYLCASSWSSGKETQYFGPGTRLLVL.